The 2 T cell receptor beta chains presented below share a single source sample, sequenced in a study of blood T cell repertoires in COVID-19. This table comes from immunoSEQ multiplex PCR, and its TCRdb copy is limited to in-frame clones, with some not included. The sample includes fewer than 120,000 clones, approximately 79% of them seen just once. Sequencing used peripheral blood. The source is a woman of 80 years or more with active or convalescent COVID-19.

The chain links TRBV4-2 to TRBJ2-3, with 7 bases matching TRBD2. Unmatched junction bases numbered 12, after V lost 5 bases and J lost 10 bases. The CDR3 runs 14 residues. Germline loops: CDR1 LGHNA, CDR2 YNFKEQ. CDR3 residues: CASSKRLALGAQYF. The CDR3 nucleotides read TGTGCCAGCAGCAAAAGACTAGCCCTCGGAGCGCAGTATTTT.

This clone showed up just once. The chain couples TRBV7-6 to TRBJ2-1, with 11 nucleotides matching TRBD2. V gave up 5 bases and J gave up 2 bases; unmatched junction bases: 2. CDR3 length equals 15 residues. CDR1 and CDR2 (germline): SGHVS, FNYEAQ. CDR3 bases: TGTGCCAGCAGCCCGACTAGCGGGACCTACAATGAGCAGTTCTTC. This encodes CASSPTSGTYNEQFF.